This T cell receptor (beta chain) was profiled in a study of shared clonotypes between healthy human individuals. The repertoire was sequenced with immunoSEQ multiplex PCR; TCRdb's copy has only in-frame clones and lacks some. The table records about 2.4 million clones, approximately 94% of them present only once. Source material: naive CD4+ T cells sorted from blood. Subset meaning: CD45RA+ positively selected. This TCR was sampled from a man younger than 30 in good health.

The CDR3 nucleotides are TGCGCCAGCAGTCCAGACTTAAAAGGTGGCAATCAGCCCCAGCATTTT. Translating it yields CASSPDLKGGNQPQHF. V and J are TRBV10-2 and TRBJ1-5; no firm D call. There are 16 residues in the CDR3. V shed 5 bases and J shed 2 bases, with 16 bases lying between them. Looked up from germline, CDR1 is WSHSY and CDR2 is SAAADI.